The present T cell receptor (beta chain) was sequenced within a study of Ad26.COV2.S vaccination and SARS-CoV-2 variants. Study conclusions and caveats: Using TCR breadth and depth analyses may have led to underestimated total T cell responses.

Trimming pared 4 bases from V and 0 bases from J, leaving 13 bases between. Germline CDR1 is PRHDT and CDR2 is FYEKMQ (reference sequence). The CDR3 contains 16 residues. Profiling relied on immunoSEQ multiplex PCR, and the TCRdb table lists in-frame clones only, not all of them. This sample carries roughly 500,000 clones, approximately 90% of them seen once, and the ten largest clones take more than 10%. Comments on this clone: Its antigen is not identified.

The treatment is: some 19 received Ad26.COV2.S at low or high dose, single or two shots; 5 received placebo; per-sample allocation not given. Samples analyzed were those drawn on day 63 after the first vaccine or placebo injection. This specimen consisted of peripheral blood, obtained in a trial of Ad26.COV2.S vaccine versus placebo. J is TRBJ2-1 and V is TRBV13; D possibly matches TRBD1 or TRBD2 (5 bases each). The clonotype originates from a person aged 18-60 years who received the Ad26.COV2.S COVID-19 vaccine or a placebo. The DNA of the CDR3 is TGTGCCAGCAGCTGGGGACGGAAGAGCTCCTACAATGAGCAGTTCTTC. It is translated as CASSWGRKSSYNEQFF.